The rows below give T cell receptor beta chains drawn from one sample of a study of T cell responses to AZD1222 COVID-19 vaccine. Sequencing was performed with immunoSEQ multiplex PCR; in TCRdb, only in-frame clones are kept and a portion is missing. The sample lists about 120,000 clones, 90% seen once, with roughly 4.2% in the top ten. The sample here was peripheral blood, taken 28 days after the second dose of the MenACWY control vaccine. Receptors originate from an adult who received the MenACWY meningococcal vaccine as a control. CDR3s include the opening cysteine and the closing phenylalanine or tryptophan. The D gene is left open where the match is weak.

j_gene | d_gene | v_gene | CDR3aa | CDR3nt
TRBJ1-2 | NA | TRBV7-2 | CASSPTGSSYGYTF | TGTGCCAGCAGCCCAACAGGGTCGAGCTATGGCTACACCTTC
TRBJ2-3 | TRBD1 | TRBV6-5 | CASSYRQGVTDTQYF | TGTGCCAGCAGTTACAGACAGGGCGTCACAGATACGCAGTATTTT
TRBJ2-3 | NA | TRBV6-1 | CASSEGRFFSGLKANPGADTQYF | TGTGCCAGCAGTGAAGGAAGGTTTTTTTCCGGACTAAAAGCCAATCCCGGGGCAGATACGCAGTATTTT
TRBJ1-2 | NA | TRBV3-1/TRBV3-2 | CASSRIGQPALPDYGYTF | TGTGCCAGCAGCCGGATCGGACAGCCTGCACTTCCCGACTATGGCTACACCTTC
TRBJ2-7 | TRBD1 | TRBV14 | CASSHLQGVEQYF | TGTGCCAGCAGCCACCTACAGGGGGTCGAGCAGTACTTC
TRBJ1-2 | TRBD1 | TRBV7-9 | CASSDPDRGGDYGYTF | TGTGCCAGCAGCGACCCCGACAGGGGAGGAGACTATGGCTACACCTTC
TRBJ1-5 | TRBD1 | TRBV28 | CASLRTGRNNQPQHF | TGTGCCAGCCTGAGGACAGGGAGAAACAATCAGCCCCAGCATTTT
TRBJ2-2 | NA | TRBV29-1 | CSVEVKNFDRELFF | TGCAGCGTTGAAGTAAAAAACTTCGACCGGGAGCTGTTTTTT
TRBJ2-5 | NA | TRBV28 | CETRYRLGYQETQYF | TGCGAAACAAGGTACCGTTTAGGGTACCAAGAGACCCAGTACTTC
TRBJ2-3 | TRBD2 | TRBV18 | CASSPVLYPTSRGASGRADTQYF | TGTGCCAGCTCACCCGTACTATATCCTACGTCCCGAGGGGCTAGCGGGAGGGCCGATACGCAGTATTTT
TRBJ1-5 | NA | TRBV14 | CASSQDLGQPQHF | TGTGCCAGCAGCCAAGATCTAGGTCAGCCCCAGCATTTT
TRBJ2-7 | NA | TRBV4-2 | CASSRAGGDEQYF | TGTGCCAGCAGCCGCGCCGGTGGTGACGAGCAGTACTTC